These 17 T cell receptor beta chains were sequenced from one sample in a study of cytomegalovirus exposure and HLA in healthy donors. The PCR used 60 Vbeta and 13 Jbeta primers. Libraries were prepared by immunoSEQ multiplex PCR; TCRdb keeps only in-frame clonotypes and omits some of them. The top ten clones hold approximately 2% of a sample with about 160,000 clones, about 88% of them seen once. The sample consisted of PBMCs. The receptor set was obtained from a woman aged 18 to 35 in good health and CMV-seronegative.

The DNA for the CDR3 is TGTGCCAGCAGCCACGCCCCCCGGGACAGGGGGGGTAATTCACCCCTCCACTTT. It is translated as CASSHAPRDRGGNSPLHF. The chain carries TRBV7-8 and TRBJ1-6; 11 bases are a match to TRBD1. V shed 5 bases and J 6 bases; nucleotides not matched to a gene: 12. Germline loops: CDR1 SGHVS, CDR2 FQNEAQ. This CDR3 has 18 amino acids.

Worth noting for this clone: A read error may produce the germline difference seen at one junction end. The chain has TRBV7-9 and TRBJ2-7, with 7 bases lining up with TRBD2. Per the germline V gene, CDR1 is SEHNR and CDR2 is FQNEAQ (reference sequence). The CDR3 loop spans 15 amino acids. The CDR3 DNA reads TGTTCCAGCAGCTTAGCTCTGGCGGGAGTGGGCGAGCAGTACTTC. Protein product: CSSSLALAGVGEQYF.

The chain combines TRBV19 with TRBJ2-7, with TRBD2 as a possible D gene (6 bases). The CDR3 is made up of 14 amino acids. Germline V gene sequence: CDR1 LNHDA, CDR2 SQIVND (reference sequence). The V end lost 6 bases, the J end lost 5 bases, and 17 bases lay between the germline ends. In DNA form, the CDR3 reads TGTGCCAGTAGCGGAGGGACGGGAGATAACGAGCAGTACTTC. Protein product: CASSGGTGDNEQYF.

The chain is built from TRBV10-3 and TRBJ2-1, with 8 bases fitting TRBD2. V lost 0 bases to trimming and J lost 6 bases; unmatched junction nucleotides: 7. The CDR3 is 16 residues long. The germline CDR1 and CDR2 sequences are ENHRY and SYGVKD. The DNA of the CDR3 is TGTGCCATCAGTGAGTCGCCCGGACTAGCTTCCAATGAGCAGTTCTTC. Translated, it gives CAISESPGLASNEQFF.

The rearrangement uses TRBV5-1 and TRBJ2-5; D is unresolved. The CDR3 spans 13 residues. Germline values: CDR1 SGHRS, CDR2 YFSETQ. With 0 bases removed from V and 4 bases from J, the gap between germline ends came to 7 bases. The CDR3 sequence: CASSLAPLETQYF. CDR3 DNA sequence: TGCGCCAGCAGCTTGGCCCCATTAGAGACCCAGTACTTC.

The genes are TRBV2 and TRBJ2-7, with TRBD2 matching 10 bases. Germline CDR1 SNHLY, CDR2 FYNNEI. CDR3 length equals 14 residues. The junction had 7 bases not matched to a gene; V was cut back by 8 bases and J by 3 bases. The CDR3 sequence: CASRGTSVYYEQYF. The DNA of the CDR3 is TGTGCCAGCCGGGGGACTAGCGTATACTACGAGCAGTACTTC.

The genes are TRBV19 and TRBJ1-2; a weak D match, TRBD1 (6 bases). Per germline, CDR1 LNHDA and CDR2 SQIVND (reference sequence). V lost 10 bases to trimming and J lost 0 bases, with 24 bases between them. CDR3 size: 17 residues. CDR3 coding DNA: TGTGCCACAGTGGCCAATCCGGGACAACTCGCTAACTATGGCTACACCTTC. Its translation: CATVANPGQLANYGYTF. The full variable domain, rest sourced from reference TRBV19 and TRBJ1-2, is DGGITQSPKYLFRKEGQNVTLSCEQNLNHDAMYWYRQDPGQGLRLIYYSQIVNDFQKGDIAEGYSVSREKKESFPLTVTSAQKNPTAFYLCATVANPGQLANYGYTFGSGTRLTVV.

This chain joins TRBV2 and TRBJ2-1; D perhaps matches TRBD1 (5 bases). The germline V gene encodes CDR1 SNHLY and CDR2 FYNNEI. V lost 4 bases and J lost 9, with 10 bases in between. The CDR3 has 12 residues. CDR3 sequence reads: CASSGQGSEQFF. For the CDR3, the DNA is TGTGCCAGCAGTGGGCAGGGTAGTGAGCAGTTCTTC.

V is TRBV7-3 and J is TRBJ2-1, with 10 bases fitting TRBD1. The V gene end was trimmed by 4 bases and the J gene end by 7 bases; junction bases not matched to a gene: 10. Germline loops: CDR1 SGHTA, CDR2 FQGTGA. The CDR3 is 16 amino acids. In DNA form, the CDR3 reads TGTGCCAGCAGCTCATACGGCGGACAGGGGGGAAATGAGCAGTTCTTC. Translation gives CASSSYGGQGGNEQFF. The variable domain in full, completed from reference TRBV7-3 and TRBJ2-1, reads GAGVSQTPSNKVTEKGKYVELRCDPISGHTALYWYRQSLGQGPEFLIYFQGTGAADDSGLPNDRFFAVRPEGSVSTLKIQRTERGDSAVYLCASSSYGGQGGNEQFFGPGTRLTVL.

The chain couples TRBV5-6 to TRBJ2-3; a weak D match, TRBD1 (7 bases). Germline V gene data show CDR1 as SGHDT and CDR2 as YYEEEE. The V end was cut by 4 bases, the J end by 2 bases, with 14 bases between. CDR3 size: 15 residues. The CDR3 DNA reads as TGTGCCAGCAGCCCCGGACAGGACTACACAGATACGCAGTATTTT. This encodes CASSPGQDYTDTQYF.

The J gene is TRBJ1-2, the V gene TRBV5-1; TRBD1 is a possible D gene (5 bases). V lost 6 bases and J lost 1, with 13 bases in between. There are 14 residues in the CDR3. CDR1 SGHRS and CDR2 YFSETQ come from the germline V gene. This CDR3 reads CASKAGNFNYGYTF. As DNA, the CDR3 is TGCGCCAGCAAAGCAGGGAACTTTAACTATGGCTACACCTTC.

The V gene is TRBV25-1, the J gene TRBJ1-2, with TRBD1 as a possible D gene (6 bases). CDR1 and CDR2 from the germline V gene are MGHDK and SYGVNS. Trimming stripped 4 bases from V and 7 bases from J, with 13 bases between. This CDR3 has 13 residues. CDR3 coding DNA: TGTGCCAGCAGTGCCGTAGACAGGTCTGGCTACACCTTC. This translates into CASSAVDRSGYTF.

CDR3 residues: CASSWASTDTQYF. DNA of the CDR3: TGTGCCAGCAGTTGGGCGAGCACAGATACGCAGTATTTT. The chain couples TRBV28 to TRBJ2-3, with D hard to call. Trimming took off 4 bases at V and 0 bases at J, with 5 bases between the two ends. Looked up from germline, CDR1 is MDHEN and CDR2 is SYDVKM. The CDR3 has 13 residues.

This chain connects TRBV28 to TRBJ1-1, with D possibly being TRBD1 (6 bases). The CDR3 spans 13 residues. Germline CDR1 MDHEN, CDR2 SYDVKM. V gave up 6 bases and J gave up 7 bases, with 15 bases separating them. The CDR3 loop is CASSRGGWGEAFF. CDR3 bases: TGTGCCAGCAGCAGAGGGGGTTGGGGTGAAGCTTTCTTT.

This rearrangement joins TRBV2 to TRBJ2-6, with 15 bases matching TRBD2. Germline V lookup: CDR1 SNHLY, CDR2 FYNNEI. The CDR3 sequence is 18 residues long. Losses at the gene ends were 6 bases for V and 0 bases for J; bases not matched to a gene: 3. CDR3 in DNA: TGTGCCAGCAGGGGACTAGCGGGGGGCCGCTCTGGGGCCAACGTCCTGACTTTC. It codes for CASRGLAGGRSGANVLTF.

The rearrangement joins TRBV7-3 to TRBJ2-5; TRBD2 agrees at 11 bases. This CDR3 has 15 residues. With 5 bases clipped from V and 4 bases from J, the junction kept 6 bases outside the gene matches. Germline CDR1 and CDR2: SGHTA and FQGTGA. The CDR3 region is CASSRGSGRGETQYF. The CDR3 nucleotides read TGTGCCAGCAGCCGAGGTAGCGGGAGGGGAGAGACCCAGTACTTC.

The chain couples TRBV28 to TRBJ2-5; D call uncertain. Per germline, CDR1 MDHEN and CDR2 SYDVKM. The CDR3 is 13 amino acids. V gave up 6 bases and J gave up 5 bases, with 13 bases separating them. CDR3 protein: CASSRLSVETQYF. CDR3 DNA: TGTGCCAGCAGCCGCTTGAGTGTGGAGACCCAGTACTTC.